This T cell receptor beta chain was recorded in a study of metastatic and nonmetastatic thyroid tumors. The wider study: Patients with malignant and benign thyroid disease provided blood and tumor or nodule tissue, whose repertoires were compared.

Original processing notes: Building a distant-metastasis classifier for papillary thyroid cancer drew on CDR3 differences across clinicopathological groups. TCRdb re-clonotyped the PCR reads through MiXCR. The V and J calls follow TCRdb's processing rather than the paper's. The sample has about 27,000 clones, roughly 15% seen once. Treatment of any kind had been given to no patient before thyroid surgery. There are 15 residues in the CDR3. Germline V CDR1 and CDR2: SEHNR, FQNEAQ (reference sequence). The V segment lost 5 bases and the J segment 2 bases; nucleotides outside the gene matches: 9. Points from the study as a whole: The reported finding was significantly higher TCR beta diversity in malignant thyroid tumors relative to benign nodules, in blood and tumor.

On this clone: Its antigen remains unknown.

The chain uses TRBV7-9 and TRBJ2-7, with TRBD1 matching over 7 bases. This receptor was taken from a male donor with papillary thyroid cancer or a benign thyroid nodule (not recorded which). Some clones in this sample may be carry-over from other donors' samples. Sequenced material: blood. CDR3 nucleotide sequence: TGTGCCAGCAGCCAGTTGGGGGACAGAACCTACGAGCAGTACTTC. Its translation is CASSQLGDRTYEQYF.